The entry below gives a single T cell receptor beta chain sequence along with its context. Looked up from germline, CDR1 is LGHDT and CDR2 is YNNKEL (reference sequence). Germline trimming cut 4 bases from V and 2 bases from J; bases unmatched to any gene: 15. The CDR3 contains 18 residues. This sample is part of a study of blood T cell repertoires in COVID-19. Sequenced by immunoSEQ multiplex PCR; TCRdb stores in-frame clones only, minus some. The sample holds tens of thousands of clones, roughly 80% seen once. The rearrangement links TRBV3-1 (or the pseudogene TRBV3-2) to TRBJ2-3, with 7 positions matching TRBD1. Sequencing input: peripheral blood. This TCR derives from a man older than 75 with active or convalescent COVID-19. The CDR3 here is CASSRRPGQLFSTDTQYF. The DNA of the CDR3 is TGTGCCAGCAGCCGCAGACCGGGACAGCTCTTCTCCACAGATACGCAGTATTTT.